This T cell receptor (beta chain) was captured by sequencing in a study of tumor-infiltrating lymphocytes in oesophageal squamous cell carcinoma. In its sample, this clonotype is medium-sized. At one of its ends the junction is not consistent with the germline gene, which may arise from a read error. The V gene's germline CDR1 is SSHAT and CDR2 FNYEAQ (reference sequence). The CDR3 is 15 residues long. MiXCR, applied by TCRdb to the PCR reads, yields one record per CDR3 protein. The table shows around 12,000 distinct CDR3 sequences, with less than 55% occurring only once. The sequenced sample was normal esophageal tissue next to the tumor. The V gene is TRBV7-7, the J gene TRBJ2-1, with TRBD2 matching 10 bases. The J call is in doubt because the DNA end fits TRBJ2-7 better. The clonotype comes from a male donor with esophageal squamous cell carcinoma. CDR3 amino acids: CASSLLAGGLNEQYF. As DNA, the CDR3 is TGTGCTAGCAGCTTATTAGCGGGGGGCCTAAATGAGCAGTACTTC.